This T cell receptor beta chain emerged from a study of CD8+ T cells in alopecia areata. General study points: Sequencing of scalp tissue also captures the resident alphabeta T cells of normal skin.

The CDR3 sequence is 14 residues long. V was cut by 7 bases and J by 1 base, with 13 bases left in between. Germline values: CDR1 MDHEN, CDR2 SYDVKM. RNA was extracted and reverse transcribed into cDNA as the sequencing template. Data came from immunoSEQ multiplex PCR; TCRdb stores just in-frame clones and leaves some out. The sample contains hundreds of thousands of clones, 58% of which appear only once. A note on this clone: The antigen remains undetermined.

Sample treatment: oral pan-JAK inhibitor, 5-10 mg twice daily. CD4+ and CD8+ T cells were sorted from PBMCs. The receptor comes from a human donor with alopecia areata. The rearrangement links TRBV28 to TRBJ1-1, with D possibly being TRBD1 (5 bases). Sample: CD4+ T cells sorted from blood, taken at week 24, from a patient treated with tofacitinib. CDR3 protein: CASITGSWNTEAFF. Here the CDR3 DNA reads TGTGCCAGCATCACAGGTTCCTGGAACACTGAAGCTTTCTTT. The full variable domain, with the rest looked up from reference TRBV28 and TRBJ1-1, is DVKVTQSSRYLVKRTGEKVFLECVQDMDHENMFWYRQDPGLGLRLIYFSYDVKMKEKGDIPEGYSVSREKKERFSLILESASTNQTSMYLCASITGSWNTEAFFGQGTRLTVV.